The 26 T cell receptor beta chains below come from one sample, sequenced in a study of blood T cell repertoires in COVID-19. Data came from immunoSEQ multiplex PCR; TCRdb stores just in-frame clones and leaves some out. The sample carries 100,000 to 150,000 clones, roughly three quarters recorded once. Input material: peripheral blood. Source of these receptors: a woman in her sixties or seventies with acute or convalescent COVID-19.

The rearrangement uses TRBV6-4 and TRBJ2-3; TRBD2 is a possible D gene (6 bases). The CDR3 is made up of 13 amino acids. Germline CDR1 is MRHNA and CDR2 is SNTAGT. V gave up 5 bases and J gave up 0 bases, with 6 bases separating them. The chain's CDR3 is CASSRGSTDTQYF. The DNA of the CDR3 is TGTGCCAGCAGTCGGGGGAGCACAGATACGCAGTATTTT.

This clone occurred a few times. The rearrangement joins TRBV12-3 or TRBV12-4 to TRBJ2-7; D remains unclear. This CDR3 region has 11 residues. Trimming took 5 bases from V and 2 from J, leaving 4 bases between them. The CDR3 DNA sequence: TGTGCCAGCAGTACTACCTACGAGCAGTACTTC. Its translation: CASSTTYEQYF.

V usage is TRBV5-1 and J usage is TRBJ2-5, with 8 nucleotides matching TRBD2. The CDR3 totals 15 residues. Germline CDR1 SGHRS, CDR2 YFSETQ. With V trimmed by 5 bases and J by 2 bases, 8 bases remained unmatched. In DNA form, the CDR3 reads TGCGCCAGCAGGTTCGGTGCGGGGGGACAAGAGACCCAGTACTTC. Translated: CASRFGAGGQETQYF.

Only a few counts were recorded for this clone. An end of the junction differs from the germline gene, which may be a read error. V gene TRBV5-5 combines with J gene TRBJ1-2; D is undetermined. The CDR3 has 11 residues. Germline V lookup: CDR1 SGHKS, CDR2 YYEKEE (reference sequence). The CDR3 sequence is CASGSGYGYTF. The CDR3 DNA sequence: TGTGCCAGCGGGAGTGGGTATGGTTACACCTTC.

This clone was picked up one time. The rearrangement links TRBV27 to TRBJ2-7, with D maybe TRBD2 (6 bases). Germline CDR1 is MNHEY and CDR2 is SMNVEV (reference sequence). V was trimmed by 7 bases and J by 3 bases, leaving 7 bases between them. This CDR3 region has 11 residues. CDR3 loop: CASMEGYEQYF. DNA for the CDR3: TGTGCCAGCATGGAGGGCTACGAGCAGTACTTC.

V gene TRBV4-2 combines with J gene TRBJ2-2; D gene ambiguous. The germline V gene encodes CDR1 LGHNA and CDR2 YNFKEQ. V was cut by 0 bases and J by 4 bases, with 12 bases left in between. This CDR3 has 16 amino acids. CDR3 sequence reads: CASSQDRSAPTGELFF. CDR3 bases: TGTGCCAGCAGCCAAGATAGATCCGCACCCACCGGGGAGCTGTTTTTT.

The chain uses TRBV10-3 and TRBJ2-3; 7 positions agree with TRBD2. J lost 2 bases, V lost 10 bases, and 6 bases had no gene match. The CDR3 has 13 residues. Germline V CDR1 and CDR2: ENHRY, SYGVKD. This chain's CDR3 is CATGREPTDTQYF. Here the CDR3 DNA reads TGTGCCACAGGGCGGGAGCCCACAGATACGCAGTATTTT.

J is TRBJ1-5 and V is TRBV7-8; 7 bases agree with TRBD1. With V trimmed by 0 bases and J by 0 bases, 8 bases remained unmatched. Germline V lookup: CDR1 SGHVS, CDR2 FQNEAQ. The CDR3 sequence is 18 residues long. The CDR3 region is CASSLAPGGFGSNQPQHF. DNA of the CDR3: TGTGCCAGCAGCTTAGCGCCAGGGGGTTTCGGTAGCAATCAGCCCCAGCATTTT.

V usage is TRBV19 and J usage is TRBJ2-2; a weak D match, TRBD2 (6 bases). V lost 8 bases, J lost 0 bases, and 7 bases lay in between. Germline CDR1 is LNHDA and CDR2 is SQIVND (reference sequence). The length of the CDR3 is 13 residues. The CDR3 is CASWGANTGELFF. CDR3 DNA: TGTGCCAGTTGGGGGGCGAACACCGGGGAGCTGTTTTTT.

The V call is TRBV15, the J call TRBJ2-7; D gene ambiguous. V dropped 0 bases and J dropped 3 bases, with 6 bases sitting between them. The germline V gene has CDR1 LNHNV and CDR2 YYDKDF (reference sequence). CDR3 size: 13 residues. CDR3 sequence (DNA): TGTGCCACCAGCAGAGACAGAAACTACGAGCAGTACTTC. The encoded protein is CATSRDRNYEQYF.

The genes are TRBV2 and TRBJ2-2; D perhaps matches TRBD1 (6 bases). V was pared by 6 bases and J by 4 bases, with 9 bases between. CDR3 size: 13 residues. Germline CDR1 reads SNHLY; CDR2 reads FYNNEI. This CDR3 is CASSRTVTGELFF. The CDR3 DNA reads as TGTGCCAGCAGCCGGACAGTCACCGGGGAGCTGTTTTTT.

The V and J genes are TRBV7-3 and TRBJ2-2; D unclear. Trimming pared 5 bases from V and 2 bases from J, leaving 6 bases between. The CDR3 loop spans 13 amino acids. Germline V lookup: CDR1 SGHTA, CDR2 FQGTGA. The CDR3 sequence is CASSPTNTGELFF. The CDR3 DNA sequence: TGTGCCAGCAGCCCGACTAACACCGGGGAGCTGTTTTTT. The full variable domain, in which reference TRBV7-3 and TRBJ2-2 provide the parts outside the CDR3, is GAGVSQTPSNKVTEKGKYVELRCDPISGHTALYWYRQSLGQGPEFLIYFQGTGAADDSGLPNDRFFAVRPEGSVSTLKIQRTERGDSAVYLCASSPTNTGELFFGEGSRLTVL.

The chain joins TRBV20-1 to TRBJ2-3, with D maybe TRBD2 (6 bases). The CDR3 covers 11 residues. Trimming pared 7 bases from V and 3 bases from J, leaving 8 bases between. Germline V gene lookup returns CDR1 DFQATT and CDR2 SNEGSKA (reference sequence). CDR3 nucleotide sequence: TGCAGTGGAGGGAGGACAGATACGCAGTATTTT. This translates into CSGGRTDTQYF.

The chain uses TRBV5-1 and TRBJ2-2; unclear D gene. The CDR3 length is 14 residues. V dropped 0 bases and J dropped 1 base, with 4 bases sitting between them. The germline V gene encodes CDR1 SGHRS and CDR2 YFSETQ. The CDR3 DNA reads TGCGCCAGCAGCTTGGGCGTGAACACCGGGGAGCTGTTTTTT. Protein sequence: CASSLGVNTGELFF.

The chain carries TRBV2 and TRBJ1-6; TRBD1 matches at 7 bases. V trimming: 2 bases; J trimming: 6 bases; junction bases outside the gene matches: 4. Germline loops: CDR1 SNHLY, CDR2 FYNNEI. The CDR3 length is 15 residues. In nucleotides, the CDR3 is TGTGCCAGCAGTGAAAAGGGGGCAGGTAATTCACCCCTCCACTTT. Amino acid sequence: CASSEKGAGNSPLHF.

The DNA for the CDR3 is TGTGCCAGCAGTACCGTCGGGAGACCAACAGATACGCAGTATTTT. Translating it yields CASSTVGRPTDTQYF. V and J are TRBV28 and TRBJ2-3; tentatively, D is TRBD2 (6 bases). Germline V gene sequence: CDR1 MDHEN, CDR2 SYDVKM. This CDR3 comprises 15 residues. Trimming shortened V by 5 bases and J by 3 bases, and 15 bases separated the two germline ends.

The rearrangement uses TRBV28 and TRBJ1-1, with D perhaps TRBD1 (6 bases). The CDR3 extends over 14 amino acids. Germline CDR1 and CDR2: MDHEN and SYDVKM. The germline V and J ends were trimmed by 6 bases and 1 base, with 12 bases remaining between them. CDR3 coding DNA: TGTGCCAGCAGACAGGGTGACAAGAACACTGAAGCTTTCTTT. Residues: CASRQGDKNTEAFF.

The chain couples TRBV7-9 to TRBJ1-2; D gene ambiguous. Between the trimmed V and J ends, which lost 6 bases and 1 base, there was a span of 9 bases. This CDR3 is 13 amino acids long. The germline V gene has CDR1 SEHNR and CDR2 FQNEAQ (reference sequence). The CDR3 DNA reads TGTGCCAGCAGAGAGCTAGATAACTATGGCTACACCTTC. This translates into CASRELDNYGYTF.

The V and J genes are TRBV2 and TRBJ2-1, with 13 bases fitting TRBD2. With V trimmed by 5 bases and J by 7 bases, 5 bases remained unmatched. The CDR3 contains 15 residues. Germline CDR1 SNHLY, CDR2 FYNNEI. Written as DNA, the CDR3 is TGTGCCAGCAGTTTACTAGCGGGAGGGGTAAATGAGCAGTTCTTC. Protein sequence: CASSLLAGGVNEQFF. Full variable domain (remainder filled in from reference TRBV2 and TRBJ2-1): EPEVTQTPSHQVTQMGQEVILRCVPISNHLYFYWYRQILGQKVEFLVSFYNNEISEKSEIFDDQFSVERPDGSNFTLKIRSTKLEDSAMYFCASSLLAGGVNEQFFGPGTRLTVL.

The CDR3 DNA reads TGTGCCAGCAGCGTAGGAAGGGGACTTAACTATGGCTACACCTTC. Its protein is CASSVGRGLNYGYTF. This chain links TRBV9 with TRBJ1-2, with TRBD1 as a possible D gene (5 bases). Trimming pared 0 bases from V and 1 base from J, leaving 10 bases between. CDR1 and CDR2 (germline): SGDLS, YYNGEE. The CDR3 has 15 residues.

The chain combines TRBV7-2 with TRBJ2-5, with D possibly being TRBD2 (6 bases). This CDR3 spans 15 amino acids. V lost 8 bases, J lost 2 bases, and 18 bases lay in between. The germline V gene has CDR1 SGHTA and CDR2 FQGNSA. The CDR3 loop is CASALVAGKQETQYF. The CDR3, as DNA: TGTGCCAGCGCCCTGGTGGCGGGGAAACAAGAGACCCAGTACTTC.

The chain employs TRBV3-1 (or the pseudogene TRBV3-2) and TRBJ2-3; D call uncertain. The germline V gene encodes CDR1 LGHDT and CDR2 YNNKEL (reference sequence). CDR3 size: 12 residues. Trimming took off 0 bases at V and 10 bases at J, with 8 bases between the two ends. CDR3 coding DNA: TGTGCCAGCAGCCAAGACCGTTATGCGCAGTATTTT. Translated: CASSQDRYAQYF.

V usage is TRBV4-1 and J usage is TRBJ2-1, with no clear D. CDR3 size: 14 residues. V was shortened by 1 base and J by 3 bases, with 7 bases between the two germline ends. CDR1 and CDR2 from the germline V gene are MGHRA and YSYEKL. The CDR3 DNA is TGCGCCAGCAGCCAAGTCGCAGGCTACAATGAGCAGTTCTTC. Amino acid sequence: CASSQVAGYNEQFF.

V usage is TRBV18 and J usage is TRBJ2-3; D perhaps matches TRBD1 (6 bases). CDR3 length: 16 amino acids. Germline loops: CDR1 KGHSH, CDR2 LQKENI. Between the trimmed V and J ends, which lost 0 bases and 2 bases, there was a span of 12 bases. This chain's CDR3 is CASSPPLGAFTDTQYF. Written as DNA, the CDR3 is TGTGCCAGCTCACCACCGTTGGGGGCCTTCACAGATACGCAGTATTTT.

The V and J genes are TRBV9 and TRBJ1-3; 7 nucleotides agree with TRBD1. In germline, CDR1 is SGDLS, CDR2 YYNGEE. There are 14 residues in the CDR3. The junction had 4 bases not matched to a gene; V was cut back by 4 bases and J by 3 bases. CDR3 loop: CASSLGQVGNTIYF. The CDR3 DNA sequence: TGTGCCAGCAGCCTAGGACAGGTTGGAAACACCATATATTTT.

The V call is TRBV28, the J call TRBJ1-6; D perhaps matches TRBD1 (5 bases). V was trimmed by 6 bases and J by 7 bases, leaving 13 bases between them. Germline values: CDR1 MDHEN, CDR2 SYDVKM. This CDR3 comprises 14 residues. The CDR3 spells CASRPGGANSPLHF. Written as DNA, the CDR3 is TGTGCCAGCAGACCCGGGGGAGCGAATTCACCCCTCCACTTT.